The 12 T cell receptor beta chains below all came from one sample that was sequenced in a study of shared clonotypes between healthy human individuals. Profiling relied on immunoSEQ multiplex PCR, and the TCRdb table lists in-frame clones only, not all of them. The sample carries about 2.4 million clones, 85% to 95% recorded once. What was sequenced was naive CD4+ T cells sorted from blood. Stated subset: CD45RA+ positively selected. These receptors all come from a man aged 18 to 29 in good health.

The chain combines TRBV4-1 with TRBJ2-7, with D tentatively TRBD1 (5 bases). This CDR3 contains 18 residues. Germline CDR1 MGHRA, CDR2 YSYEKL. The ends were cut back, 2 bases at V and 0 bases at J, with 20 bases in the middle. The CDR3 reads CASSQRQSYSGVSYEQYF. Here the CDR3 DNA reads TGCGCCAGCAGCCAACGACAGAGCTACTCTGGGGTCTCCTACGAGCAGTACTTC.

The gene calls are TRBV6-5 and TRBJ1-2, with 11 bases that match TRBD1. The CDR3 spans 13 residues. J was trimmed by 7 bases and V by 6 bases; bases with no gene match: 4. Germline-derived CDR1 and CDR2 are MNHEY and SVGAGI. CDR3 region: CASRSGTGGGYTF. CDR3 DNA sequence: TGTGCCAGCAGATCCGGGACAGGGGGTGGCTACACCTTC.

The CDR3 region is CASSQVDWRDTEAFF. The CDR3 nucleotides read TGCGCCAGCAGCCAAGTAGACTGGAGGGATACTGAAGCTTTCTTT. This chain joins TRBV4-1 and TRBJ1-1; D unresolved. The V gene lost 1 base and the J gene lost 5 bases, with 14 bases spanning the gap. CDR1 and CDR2 (germline): MGHRA, YSYEKL. There are 15 residues in the CDR3.

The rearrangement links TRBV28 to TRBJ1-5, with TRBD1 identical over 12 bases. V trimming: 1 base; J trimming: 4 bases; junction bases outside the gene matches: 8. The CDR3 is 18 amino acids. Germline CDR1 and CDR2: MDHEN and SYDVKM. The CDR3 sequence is CASSLSEGDRGRNQPQHF. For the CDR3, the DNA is TGTGCCAGCAGTTTATCCGAAGGGGACAGGGGGCGAAATCAGCCCCAGCATTTT. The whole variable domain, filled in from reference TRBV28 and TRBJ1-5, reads DVKVTQSSRYLVKRTGEKVFLECVQDMDHENMFWYRQDPGLGLRLIYFSYDVKMKEKGDIPEGYSVSREKKERFSLILESASTNQTSMYLCASSLSEGDRGRNQPQHFGDGTRLSIL.

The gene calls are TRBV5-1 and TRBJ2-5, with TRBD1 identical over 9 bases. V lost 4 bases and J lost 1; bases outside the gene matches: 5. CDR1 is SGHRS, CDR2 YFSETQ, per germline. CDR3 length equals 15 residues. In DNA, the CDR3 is TGCGCCAGCAGCCGAACGACAGGGGGCCAAGAGACCCAGTACTTC. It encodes CASSRTTGGQETQYF.

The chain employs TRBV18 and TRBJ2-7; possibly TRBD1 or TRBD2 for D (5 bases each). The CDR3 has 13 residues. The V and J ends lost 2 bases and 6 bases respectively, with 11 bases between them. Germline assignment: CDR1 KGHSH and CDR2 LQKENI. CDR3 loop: CASSPDGASEQYF. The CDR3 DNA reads TGTGCCAGCTCACCAGACGGGGCCTCCGAGCAGTACTTC. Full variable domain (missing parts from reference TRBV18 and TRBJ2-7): NAGVMQNPRHLVRRRGQEARLRCSPMKGHSHVYWYRQLPEEGLKFMVYLQKENIIDESGMPKERFSAEFPKEGPSILRIQQVVRGDSAAYFCASSPDGASEQYFGPGTRLTVT.

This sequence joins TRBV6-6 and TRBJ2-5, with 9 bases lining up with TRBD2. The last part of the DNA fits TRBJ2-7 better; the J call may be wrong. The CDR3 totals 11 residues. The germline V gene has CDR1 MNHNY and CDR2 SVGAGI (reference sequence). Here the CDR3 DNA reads TGTGCCGCAGGGACTAGCCACGAGCAGTACTTC. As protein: CAAGTSHEQYF.

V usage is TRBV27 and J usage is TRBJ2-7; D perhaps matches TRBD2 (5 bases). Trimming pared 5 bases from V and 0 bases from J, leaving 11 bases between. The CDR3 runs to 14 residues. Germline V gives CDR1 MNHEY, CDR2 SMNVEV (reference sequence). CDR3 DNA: TGTGCCAGCAGTCCCACTAGGGACTCCTACGAGCAGTACTTC. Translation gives CASSPTRDSYEQYF.

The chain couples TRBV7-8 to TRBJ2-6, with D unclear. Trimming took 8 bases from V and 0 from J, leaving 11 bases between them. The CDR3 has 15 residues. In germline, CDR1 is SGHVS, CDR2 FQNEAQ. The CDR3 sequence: CASFGEFSGANVLTF. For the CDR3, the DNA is TGTGCCAGCTTCGGCGAGTTCTCTGGGGCCAACGTCCTGACTTTC.

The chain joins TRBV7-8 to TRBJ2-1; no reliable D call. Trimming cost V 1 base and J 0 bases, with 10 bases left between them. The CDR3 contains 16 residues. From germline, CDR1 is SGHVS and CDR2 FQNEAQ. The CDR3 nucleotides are TGTGCCAGCAGCTTAGTAGTGACCATCTCCTACAATGAGCAGTTCTTC. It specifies CASSLVVTISYNEQFF.

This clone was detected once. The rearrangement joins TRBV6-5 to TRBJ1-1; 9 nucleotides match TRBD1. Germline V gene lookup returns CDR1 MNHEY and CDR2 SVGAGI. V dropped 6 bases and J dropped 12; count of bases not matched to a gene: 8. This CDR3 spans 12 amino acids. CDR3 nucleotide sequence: TGTGCCAGCAGCACAGGGGGCTTGATGACTTTCTTT. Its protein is CASSTGGLMTFF.

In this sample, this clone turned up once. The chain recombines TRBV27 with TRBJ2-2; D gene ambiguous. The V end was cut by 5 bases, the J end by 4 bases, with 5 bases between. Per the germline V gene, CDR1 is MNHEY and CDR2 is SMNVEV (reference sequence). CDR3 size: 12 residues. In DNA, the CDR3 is TGTGCCAGCAGTCCCCTCACCGGGGAGCTGTTTTTT. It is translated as CASSPLTGELFF.